This TCR beta chain was observed in a study of monozygotic twins with inflammatory bowel disease. TCRdb re-called the 5' RACE reads and shows each CDR3 protein once, DNA omitted. With under 200,000 distinct CDR3 sequences in the sample, the ten largest clones hold 2% to 2.5%. This TCR derives from a human donor with ulcerative colitis or Crohn's disease, or a healthy co-twin of an affected twin (not recorded which). Sequencing was carried out using blood.

The CDR3 is CASSLALGESTGELFF. The gene calls are TRBV12-3 or TRBV12-4 and TRBJ2-2; TCRdb picks TRBD1, but there is no DNA to check that call. This CDR3 has 16 amino acids.